These 16 T cell receptor beta chains originate from one sample sequenced in a study of regulatory T cells in long-lasting Graves disease. Noted time point: newly diagnosed GD, antithyroid drugs for less than 3 months. PBMC RNA was the source of the TCR library. Construction of TCR beta libraries relied on iRepertoire HTBI primers and on Arm-PCR targeting CDR3 regions. Using its own MiXCR run on the multiplex PCR reads, TCRdb lists one record per CDR3 protein. The profile shows hundreds of thousands of distinct CDR3 sequences, 15% to 20% of them singletons. Sequenced here: peripheral blood mononuclear cells (PBMCs), sampled at new diagnosis, from a patient treated with antithyroid drugs. The receptor set was obtained from a female donor with Graves disease.

This clonotype was seen many times. One end of the junction varies from germline; a read error may be responsible. J is TRBJ2-5 and V is TRBV7-8; unclear D gene. Germline V gene data show CDR1 as SGHVS and CDR2 as FQNEAQ. This CDR3 comprises 15 residues. CDR3 residues: CASSPVGPSKETQYF. In DNA, the CDR3 is TGCGCCAGCAGCCCAGTCGGGCCCAGTAAAGAGACCCAGTACTTC.

The sample holds many counts of this clonotype. V gene TRBV29-1 combines with J gene TRBJ2-3; no clear D. This CDR3 is built from 13 residues. V gave up 4 bases and J gave up 3 bases, with 11 bases separating them. The V gene's germline CDR1 is SQVTM and CDR2 ANQGSEA. The CDR3 protein is CSVGGWETDTQYF. DNA for the CDR3: TGCAGCGTTGGCGGTTGGGAAACAGATACGCAGTATTTT.

This clonotype occurred a few times. The chain links TRBV13 to TRBJ2-1; 8 nucleotides line up with TRBD2. The CDR3 sequence is 16 residues long. V shed 2 bases, J shed 8 bases, and the junction held 11 bases outside the gene matches. CDR1 is PRHDT, CDR2 FYEKMQ, per germline (reference sequence). For the CDR3, the DNA is TGTGCCAGCAGCTTAAACAGACTAGCGCTGAGGGATGAGCAGTTCTTC. Translation gives CASSLNRLALRDEQFF. Looking up the rest from reference TRBV13 and TRBJ2-1 gives the full variable domain: AAGVIQSPRHLIKEKRETATLKCYPIPRHDTVYWYQQGPGQDPQFLISFYEKMQSDKGSIPDRFSAQQFSDYHSELNMSSLELGDSALYFCASSLNRLALRDEQFFGPGTRLTVL.

This clonotype was recorded a few times. The chain carries TRBV12-3 or TRBV12-4 and TRBJ2-7; 11 bases map to TRBD2. The V and J ends lost 4 bases and 3 bases, in that order; junction bases with no gene match: 5. The CDR3 has 15 amino acids. The CDR3: CASSSSGLADYEQYF. The CDR3 nucleotides are TGTGCCAGCAGTTCCTCGGGACTAGCGGACTACGAGCAGTACTTC.

This clonotype was detected ten times or more. The chain uses TRBV2 and TRBJ2-1, with D tentatively TRBD2 (6 bases). Germline V gene data show CDR1 as SNHLY and CDR2 as FYNNEI. This CDR3 is built from 13 residues. Between the trimmed V and J ends, which lost 7 bases and 7 bases, there was a span of 14 bases. CDR3 coding DNA: TGTGCCAGCAAGTGGGAGGTTGGGAATGAGCAGTTCTTC. Protein sequence: CASKWEVGNEQFF.

In regard to this clonotype: This likely traces to a read error, being one base from a far larger clone. J is TRBJ2-1 and V is TRBV11-2, with D hard to call. The CDR3 is made up of 15 amino acids. With 5 bases removed from V and 10 bases from J, the gap between germline ends came to 21 bases. Germline V CDR1 and CDR2: SGHAT, FQNNGV. The CDR3 loop is CASSPVAIGSYEQFF. The DNA of the CDR3 is TGTGCCAGCAGCCCCGTGGCCATAGGCTCCTACGAGCAGTTCTTC.

This clonotype was seen repeatedly, ten times or more. The chain has TRBV6-2 or TRBV6-3 and TRBJ2-2; D unresolved. Per the germline V gene, CDR1 is MNHEY and CDR2 is SVGEGT. V lost 8 bases and J 3 bases, leaving 10 bases between the germline ends. The CDR3 has 13 amino acids. CDR3 nucleotide sequence: TGTGCCAGCCAAACGGACGACACCGGGGAGCTGTTTTTT. Translating gives CASQTDDTGELFF.

In its sample, this clonotype was seen many times. The V gene is TRBV6-2 or TRBV6-3, the J gene TRBJ2-6; D not resolved. The V and J ends lost 5 bases and 1 base respectively, with 9 bases between them. The CDR3 extends over 15 amino acids. Germline CDR1 and CDR2: MNHEY and SVGEGT. CDR3: CASSESRSGANVLTF. CDR3 DNA: TGTGCCAGCAGTGAGAGCCGTTCTGGGGCCAACGTCCTGACTTTC.

This clonotype came up a few times. J is TRBJ2-5 and V is TRBV20-1; D gene unclear. This CDR3 spans 12 amino acids. Germline assignment: CDR1 DFQATT and CDR2 SNEGSKA (reference sequence). V was clipped by 2 bases and J by 2 bases, with 6 bases between them. The CDR3 loop is CSARTLQETQYF. In nucleotides, the CDR3 is TGCAGTGCTAGAACTTTGCAAGAGACCCAGTACTTC.

The rearrangement joins TRBV12-3 or TRBV12-4 to TRBJ1-5; D is possibly TRBD1 (5 bases). This CDR3 has 16 amino acids. V was clipped by 6 bases and J by 6 bases, with 21 bases between them. For the CDR3, the DNA is TGTGCCAGCAGCCATTCCGGGTGGGGGTTGAGTCAGCCCCAGCATTTT. It is translated as CASSHSGWGLSQPQHF.

This clonotype was recorded at least ten times. The chain uses TRBV7-2 and TRBJ2-7, with D perhaps TRBD2 (5 bases). This CDR3 spans 15 amino acids. CDR1 is SGHTA and CDR2 is FQGNSA in the germline V gene. V lost 5 bases and J 2 bases, leaving 16 bases between the germline ends. CDR3 sequence: CASSTPAGITYEQYF. The DNA for the CDR3 is TGTGCCAGCAGCACCCCGGCCGGGATCACCTACGAGCAGTACTTC. The full variable domain, its missing parts supplied by reference TRBV7-2 and TRBJ2-7, is GAGVSQSPSNKVTEKGKDVELRCDPISGHTALYWYRQSLGQGLEFLIYFQGNSAPDKSGLPSDRFSAERTGGSVSTLTIQRTQQEDSAVYLCASSTPAGITYEQYFGPGTRLTVT.

The chain couples TRBV9 to TRBJ2-2, with 8 bases matching TRBD1. With 4 bases clipped from V and 7 bases from J, the junction kept 6 bases outside the gene matches. The CDR3 is 14 residues long. From germline, CDR1 is SGDLS and CDR2 YYNGEE. CDR3 nucleotide sequence: TGTGCCAGCAGCCCCCAGGGGGCTATCGGGGAGCTGTTTTTT. This codes for CASSPQGAIGELFF.

With regard to this clonotype: A far larger clone lies a single base away; this is likely a read error. The rearrangement uses TRBV2 and TRBJ2-7, with unresolved D. V shed 6 bases and J shed 7 bases, with 19 bases lying between them. Germline V lookup: CDR1 SNHLY, CDR2 FYNNEI. CDR3 length: 14 amino acids. As DNA, the CDR3 is TGTGCCAGCAGGGTTGGACGGACGTACAATGAGCAGTACTTC. This sequence encodes CASRVGRTYNEQYF.

This chain joins TRBV9 and TRBJ2-3; D is undetermined. Trimming removed 5 bases from V and 6 bases from J, with 13 bases in between. The CDR3 sequence is 13 residues long. Looked up from germline, CDR1 is SGDLS and CDR2 is YYNGEE. CDR3 in amino acids: CASRGYSEDTQYF. The CDR3 DNA reads TGTGCCAGCAGGGGATACTCCGAGGATACGCAGTATTTT.

This chain joins TRBV5-1 and TRBJ1-2; D not certain. The CDR3 has 13 amino acids. Germline V gene data show CDR1 as SGHRS and CDR2 as YFSETQ. The V end lost 6 bases, the J end lost 4 bases, and 13 bases lay between the germline ends. The CDR3 DNA is TGCGCCAGCATTTCCCGGGAAACCTATGGCTACACCTTC. Its protein product is CASISRETYGYTF. Supplemented by reference TRBV5-1 and TRBJ1-2, the full variable domain reads KAGVTQTPRYLIKTRGQQVTLSCSPISGHRSVSWYQQTPGQGLQFLFEYFSETQRNKGNFPGRFSGRQFSNSRSEMNVSTLELGDSALYLCASISRETYGYTFGSGTRLTVV.

The chain combines TRBV7-2 with TRBJ1-1; the D gene is possibly TRBD1 (6 bases). The CDR3 extends over 17 amino acids. Trimming pared 0 bases from V and 1 base from J, leaving 15 bases between. The V gene's germline CDR1 is SGHTA and CDR2 FQGNSA. CDR3 amino acids: CASSLAGGWGQNTEAFF. The DNA of the CDR3 is TGTGCCAGCAGCTTAGCCGGGGGATGGGGACAGAACACTGAAGCTTTCTTT.